A single sample is the source of the 17 T cell receptor beta chains below, sequenced in a study of T cell changes during pregnancy in multiple sclerosis. This table comes from immunoSEQ multiplex PCR, and its TCRdb copy is limited to in-frame clones, with some not included. The data hold about 88,000 clones, with around 90% observed a single time. The sample in question was peripheral blood, obtained in the first trimester of pregnancy. These receptors were taken from a female donor with multiple sclerosis, enrolled in a pregnancy study.

This clone showed up just a few times. The V call is TRBV28, the J call TRBJ1-1; D unclear. Germline-derived CDR1 and CDR2 are MDHEN and SYDVKM. The CDR3 sequence is 13 residues long. V was trimmed by 3 bases and J by 1 base, leaving 6 bases between them. The CDR3 sequence: CASSLTRNTEAFF. The CDR3 DNA is TGTGCCAGCAGTTTGACAAGGAACACTGAAGCTTTCTTT.

The chain links TRBV5-1 to TRBJ2-3, with 7 bases fitting TRBD1. Germline CDR1 reads SGHRS; CDR2 reads YFSETQ. The V gene end was trimmed by 6 bases and the J gene end by 4 bases; junction bases not matched to a gene: 8. The CDR3 totals 14 residues. The DNA for the CDR3 is TGCGCCAGCACACGGACAGGACCTTCAGATACGCAGTATTTT. Its translation is CASTRTGPSDTQYF.

This clone was seen more than once but under ten times. The chain has TRBV15 and TRBJ2-7; D not certain. The length of the CDR3 is 11 residues. From germline, CDR1 is LNHNV and CDR2 YYDKDF (reference sequence). Trimming shortened V by 4 bases and J by 10 bases, and 11 bases separated the two germline ends. This CDR3 reads CATSTAFLQYF. As DNA, the CDR3 is TGTGCCACCAGCACCGCGTTCCTCCAGTACTTC.

The chain combines TRBV28 with TRBJ2-1; TRBD2 matches at 10 bases. The V gene's germline CDR1 is MDHEN and CDR2 SYDVKM. The ends lost 5 bases at V and 0 bases at J; junction bases unmatched: 7. This CDR3 contains 17 residues. The CDR3 DNA reads as TGTGCCAGCAGTCTACTAGCGGGGATGAGCTCCTACAATGAGCAGTTCTTC. It encodes CASSLLAGMSSYNEQFF.

V gene TRBV28 combines with J gene TRBJ1-3; 8 bases align to TRBD1. Trimming removed 6 bases from V and 1 base from J; junction bases left unmatched: 5. CDR1 and CDR2 (germline): MDHEN, SYDVKM. CDR3 size: 15 residues. The CDR3 reads CASSKGQASGNTIYF. CDR3 in DNA: TGTGCCAGCAGCAAGGGACAGGCGTCTGGAAACACCATATATTTT.

The chain carries TRBV15 and TRBJ1-1, with TRBD1 as a possible D gene (6 bases). The CDR3 contains 15 residues. Germline CDR1 is LNHNV and CDR2 is YYDKDF (reference sequence). V was trimmed by 0 bases and J by 5 bases, leaving 13 bases between them. CDR3 nucleotide sequence: TGTGCCACCAGCAGAGAGTCAGAGGGGGAGACTGAAGCTTTCTTT. It is translated as CATSRESEGETEAFF.

V usage is TRBV29-1 and J usage is TRBJ2-1; the match to TRBD2 covers 12 bases. V shed 3 bases, J shed 8 bases, and the junction held 8 bases outside the gene matches. The length of the CDR3 is 15 residues. CDR1 SQVTM and CDR2 ANQGSEA come from the germline V gene. CDR3 sequence: CSVEELAGGPDEQFF. DNA of the CDR3: TGCAGCGTTGAGGAGCTAGCGGGAGGGCCCGATGAGCAGTTCTTC.

The gene calls are TRBV7-9 and TRBJ1-5; no reliable D call. Germline V CDR1 and CDR2: SEHNR, FQNEAQ (reference sequence). V was cut by 5 bases and J by 0 bases, with 11 bases left in between. This CDR3 comprises 15 residues. CDR3: CASSPPGASNQPQHF. The CDR3 DNA is TGTGCCAGCAGCCCCCCAGGCGCTAGCAATCAGCCCCAGCATTTT.

The chain has TRBV30 and TRBJ1-2, with D possibly TRBD1 on 5 matching bases. Germline V gene data show CDR1 as GTSNPN and CDR2 as SVGIG (reference sequence). V lost 1 base and J lost 8, with 14 bases in between. CDR3 size: 13 residues. Here the CDR3 DNA reads TGTGCCTGGAGTGAAGGTGGGGCGAGGGGCTACACCTTC. Encoded protein: CAWSEGGARGYTF.

This clone was seen a few times. The chain employs TRBV30 and TRBJ1-1, with D perhaps matching TRBD1 (5 bases). The length of the CDR3 is 13 residues. Between the trimmed V and J ends, which lost 4 bases and 0 bases, there was a span of 9 bases. Germline V gene sequence: CDR1 GTSNPN, CDR2 SVGIG (reference sequence). The CDR3 nucleotides read TGTGCCTGGATAAGGGGCATGAACACTGAAGCTTTCTTT. It specifies CAWIRGMNTEAFF. Full variable domain (rest looked up from reference TRBV30 and TRBJ1-1): SQTIHQWPATLVQPVGSPLSLECTVEGTSNPNLYWYRQAAGRGLQLLFYSVGIGQISSEVPQNLSASRPQDRQFILSSKKLLLSDSGFYLCAWIRGMNTEAFFGQGTRLTVV.

The chain combines TRBV7-8 with TRBJ1-2, with D tentatively TRBD1 (5 bases). Germline-derived CDR1 and CDR2 are SGHVS and FQNEAQ. The CDR3 totals 17 residues. V was shortened by 0 bases and J by 1 base, with 15 bases between the two germline ends. The CDR3 nucleotides are TGTGCCAGCAGCTTAGCCATCACGGGGGGAAATAACTATGGCTACACCTTC. Protein sequence: CASSLAITGGNNYGYTF.

The chain has TRBV5-1 and TRBJ2-7, with 10 bases that match TRBD2. V shed 6 bases and J 4 bases; nucleotides not matched to a gene: 10. The CDR3 loop spans 15 amino acids. From germline, CDR1 is SGHRS and CDR2 YFSETQ. The CDR3 loop is CASTRGTSGEYEQYF. CDR3 nucleotides: TGCGCCAGCACCCGGGGAACTAGCGGGGAGTACGAGCAGTACTTC.

This chain connects TRBV15 to TRBJ1-2; D is possibly TRBD1 (6 bases). The CDR3 totals 17 residues. CDR1 is LNHNV and CDR2 is YYDKDF in the germline V gene (reference sequence). Trimming cost V 5 bases and J 8 bases, with 27 bases left between them. The CDR3 here is CATSPQNREGYSEGYTF. The CDR3 region has the DNA TGTGCCACCAGCCCCCAGAACAGGGAGGGTTATTCGGAGGGCTACACCTTC.

In DNA form, the CDR3 reads TGTGCCAGCAGTGAAGGGAAACAGGGATGGGAGCAGTTCTTC. This encodes CASSEGKQGWEQFF. The rearrangement uses TRBV2 and TRBJ2-1; tentatively, D is TRBD1 (6 bases). The CDR3 is made up of 14 amino acids. Germline lookup yields CDR1 SNHLY and CDR2 FYNNEI. Deletions cut 1 base from V and 10 bases from J, with 14 bases between.

The chain couples TRBV10-1 to TRBJ2-3; 13 positions match TRBD2. From germline, CDR1 is WNHNN and CDR2 SYGVQD (reference sequence). The length of the CDR3 is 18 residues. The V gene end was trimmed by 6 bases and the J gene end by 0 bases; junction bases not matched to a gene: 9. CDR3 loop: CASSGLAGEVYSTDTQYF. The CDR3 DNA sequence: TGCGCCAGCAGCGGACTAGCGGGAGAGGTATATAGCACAGATACGCAGTATTTT.

The chain carries TRBV19 and TRBJ1-1; 8 bases are a match to TRBD1. Germline V gene data show CDR1 as LNHDA and CDR2 as SQIVND (reference sequence). CDR3 length: 13 amino acids. The V and J ends lost 9 bases and 5 bases, in that order; junction bases with no gene match: 8. The CDR3 loop is CASGQGSGTEAFF. CDR3 bases: TGTGCCAGCGGACAGGGCTCGGGGACTGAAGCTTTCTTT.

This chain joins TRBV10-3 and TRBJ1-2; maybe TRBD1 (5 bases). This CDR3 contains 14 residues. In germline, CDR1 is ENHRY, CDR2 SYGVKD. V was trimmed by 4 bases and J by 4 bases, leaving 13 bases between them. CDR3 region: CAISGNQGGYGYTF. In DNA, the CDR3 is TGTGCCATCAGTGGAAACCAGGGCGGCTATGGCTACACCTTC.